These 30 T cell receptor beta chains share one sample of origin, sequenced in a study of shared clonotypes between healthy human individuals (TCRdb year 2020). The library was generated by the immunoSEQ multiplex PCR assay. As stored in TCRdb, this immuneACCESS dataset retains in-frame rearrangements with V and J assigned. A fraction of the clones does not appear; measured against another copy, unresolved V genes explain less than half of the discrepancy, and the remainder lacks a known reason. Here the sample has about 1.5 million clones; 95% to 99% occur a single time. The top ten hold about 0.42% of the sample. Specimen: naive CD4+ T cells sorted from blood. What this sample's cell subset or site label stands for: CD45RA+ positively selected. The receptors here all came from a man between 25 and 39 years old in good health.

The chain links TRBV7-9 to TRBJ2-3; TRBD1 agrees at 10 bases. Per germline, CDR1 SEHNR and CDR2 FQNEAQ (reference sequence). Unmatched junction bases numbered 8, after V lost 6 bases and J lost 2 bases. The CDR3 is 16 residues long. The CDR3 loop is CASRKDRGDYTDTQYF. The CDR3, as DNA: TGTGCCAGCAGAAAGGACAGGGGGGATTACACAGATACGCAGTATTTT.

The chain carries TRBV27 and TRBJ1-2; possible D gene TRBD1, 6 bases. The CDR3 length is 14 residues. Germline V gene data show CDR1 as MNHEY and CDR2 as SMNVEV (reference sequence). Trimming pared 4 bases from V and 4 bases from J, leaving 13 bases between. The CDR3 DNA reads TGTGCCAGCAGTTCCCACCCAGGGGTCTATGGCTACACCTTC. As protein: CASSSHPGVYGYTF.

The V and J genes are TRBV5-1 and TRBJ2-7; D is ambiguous. The CDR3 loop spans 14 amino acids. Germline V CDR1 and CDR2: SGHRS, YFSETQ. V gave up 4 bases and J gave up 1 base, with 12 bases separating them. CDR3 nucleotides: TGCGCCAGCAGCCTAAGGGCTGTTTCCTACGAGCAGTACTTC. It specifies CASSLRAVSYEQYF.

The J gene is TRBJ1-3, the V gene TRBV4-3; D may be TRBD1 (6 bases). V was clipped by 4 bases and J by 0 bases, with 10 bases between them. CDR3 length: 15 residues. Germline V gives CDR1 LGHNA, CDR2 YSLEER. CDR3 in amino acids: CASSRTVLSGNTIYF. The CDR3 DNA follows: TGCGCCAGCAGCCGGACAGTTCTCTCTGGAAACACCATATATTTT.

This sequence joins TRBV9 and TRBJ2-7, with D possibly being TRBD2 (6 bases). The CDR3 loop spans 16 amino acids. V was shortened by 4 bases and J by 2 bases, with 19 bases between the two germline ends. CDR1 and CDR2 (germline): SGDLS, YYNGEE. The CDR3 is CASSITPLAPPYEQYF. DNA of the CDR3: TGTGCCAGCAGCATAACCCCGCTAGCGCCTCCCTACGAGCAGTACTTC.

This chain joins TRBV19 and TRBJ1-2, with D perhaps matching TRBD1 (5 bases). V gave up 2 bases and J gave up 5 bases, with 9 bases separating them. Germline V gene sequence: CDR1 LNHDA, CDR2 SQIVND (reference sequence). This CDR3 has 13 residues. The CDR3, as DNA: TGTGCCAGTAGTATAAGCAGGGAGTATGGCTACACCTTC. Residues: CASSISREYGYTF.

This rearrangement joins TRBV19 to TRBJ2-3, with no clear D. CDR3 size: 16 residues. Germline V lookup: CDR1 LNHDA, CDR2 SQIVND (reference sequence). Between the trimmed V and J ends, which lost 7 bases and 2 bases, there was a span of 19 bases. Here the CDR3 reads CASTPKLDRITDTQYF. DNA for the CDR3: TGTGCCAGTACCCCCAAGCTAGATCGAATCACAGATACGCAGTATTTT.

The gene calls are TRBV5-4 and TRBJ2-5; 11 nucleotides line up with TRBD2. CDR1 is SGHNT, CDR2 YYREEE, per germline (reference sequence). This CDR3 has 15 amino acids. V lost 2 bases and J lost 5; bases outside the gene matches: 5. The CDR3 loop reads CASSFTSGSGETQYF. The CDR3 nucleotides read TGTGCCAGCAGCTTTACTAGCGGGAGTGGGGAGACCCAGTACTTC.

This sequence joins TRBV2 and TRBJ1-5, with D unclear. The CDR3 is 12 residues long. CDR1 and CDR2 (germline): SNHLY, FYNNEI. V lost 3 bases to trimming and J lost 6 bases, with 6 bases between them. CDR3: CASSEIGQPQHF. The CDR3 nucleotides read TGTGCCAGCAGTGAGATCGGTCAGCCCCAGCATTTT.

CDR3: CASSRLAGGPVEQFF. The CDR3 bases are TGCGCCAGCAGCCGTCTAGCGGGAGGGCCGGTTGAGCAGTTCTTC. The rearrangement joins TRBV5-1 to TRBJ2-1, with TRBD2 matching 12 bases. The germline V gene encodes CDR1 SGHRS and CDR2 YFSETQ. This CDR3 spans 15 amino acids. The V segment lost 4 bases and the J segment 9 bases; nucleotides outside the gene matches: 8.

The genes are TRBV11-3 and TRBJ2-2; D is perhaps TRBD2 (5 bases). Trimming stripped 5 bases from V and 0 bases from J, with 10 bases between. This CDR3 has 15 residues. Per the germline V gene, CDR1 is SGHNT and CDR2 is YENEEA. CDR3 coding DNA: TGTGCCAGCAGCCCAAGCGGAACGAACACCGGGGAGCTGTTTTTT. Translating gives CASSPSGTNTGELFF. The whole variable domain, filled in from reference TRBV11-3 and TRBJ2-2, reads EAGVVQSPRYKIIEKKQPVAFWCNPISGHNTLYWYLQNLGQGPELLIRYENEEAVDDSQLPKDRFSAERLKGVDSTLKIQPAELGDSAVYLCASSPSGTNTGELFFGEGSRLTVL.

J is TRBJ1-2 and V is TRBV4-2; weak D call: TRBD1 (6 bases). This CDR3 comprises 14 residues. Between the trimmed V and J ends, which lost 0 bases and 8 bases, there was a span of 13 bases. Germline CDR1 reads LGHNA; CDR2 reads YNFKEQ. CDR3 amino acids: CASSQEIQGRGYTF. CDR3 coding DNA: TGTGCCAGCAGCCAAGAAATTCAGGGGAGGGGCTACACCTTC.

The chain recombines TRBV23-1 with TRBJ2-7; D gene unclear. TRBV23-1 falls under the ORF class, with uncertain function. This CDR3 region has 16 residues. Trimming took off 8 bases at V and 3 bases at J, with 23 bases between the two ends. The CDR3, as DNA: TGCGCCAGCCCCGAACCCTCCCGATATTGGGACTACGAGCAGTACTTC. It is translated as CASPEPSRYWDYEQYF.

The V gene is TRBV10-3, the J gene TRBJ2-5, with a possible D match to TRBD2 (6 bases). Germline V CDR1 and CDR2: ENHRY, SYGVKD. V was pared by 11 bases and J by 5 bases, with 15 bases between. This CDR3 is built from 12 residues. Here the CDR3 reads CAVGHGGETQYF. In nucleotides, the CDR3 is TGTGCCGTGGGGCACGGAGGGGAGACCCAGTACTTC.

The rearrangement links TRBV5-1 to TRBJ2-1; 12 bases map to TRBD2. V shed 2 bases and J 9 bases; nucleotides not matched to a gene: 15. Germline CDR1 reads SGHRS; CDR2 reads YFSETQ. The CDR3 loop spans 18 amino acids. CDR3: CASSLRPWTSGKRGEQFF. The CDR3 DNA reads as TGCGCCAGCAGCTTAAGACCCTGGACTAGCGGGAAACGAGGTGAGCAGTTCTTC.

V usage is TRBV21-1 and J usage is TRBJ2-7; the table calls TRBD2, which could not be checked here. TRBV21-1 is shown as a pseudogene. This CDR3 has 15 amino acids. CDR3 sequence reads: CASSTCGGLAYEQYF. CDR3 coding DNA: TGTGCCAGCAGCACCTGTGGGGGACTAGCCTACGAGCAGTACTTC.

The V call is TRBV9, the J call TRBJ2-1; 10 bases align to TRBD2. Germline V lookup: CDR1 SGDLS, CDR2 YYNGEE. With V trimmed by 3 bases and J by 6 bases, 6 bases remained unmatched. The CDR3 runs to 15 residues. As DNA, the CDR3 is TGTGCCAGCAGCGGAGCGGGAGGGCCTATCAATGAGCAGTTCTTC. Translated: CASSGAGGPINEQFF. Full variable domain (outside the CDR3, taken from reference TRBV9 and TRBJ2-1): DSGVTQTPKHLITATGQRVTLRCSPRSGDLSVYWYQQSLDQGLQFLIQYYNGEERAKGNILERFSAQQFPDLHSELNLSSLELGDSALYFCASSGAGGPINEQFFGPGTRLTVL.

The chain carries TRBV5-6 and TRBJ2-7; D not certain. The CDR3 is 15 amino acids. Per germline, CDR1 SGHDT and CDR2 YYEEEE. V was shortened by 1 base and J by 5 bases, with 16 bases between the two germline ends. CDR3 loop: CASSLRRQVSHEQYF. DNA of the CDR3: TGTGCCAGCAGCTTGAGGCGGCAGGTATCCCACGAGCAGTACTTC.

The V call is TRBV2, the J call TRBJ2-2; 7 bases agree with TRBD1. Germline V gene sequence: CDR1 SNHLY, CDR2 FYNNEI. The CDR3 has 15 amino acids. The ends lost 3 bases at V and 6 bases at J; junction bases unmatched: 7. Here the CDR3 DNA reads TGTGCCAGCAGTGAGGTCAGGGGGAGCGCCGGGGAGCTGTTTTTT. It yields the protein CASSEVRGSAGELFF. The full variable domain, in which reference TRBV2 and TRBJ2-2 provide the parts outside the CDR3, is EPEVTQTPSHQVTQMGQEVILRCVPISNHLYFYWYRQILGQKVEFLVSFYNNEISEKSEIFDDQFSVERPDGSNFTLKIRSTKLEDSAMYFCASSEVRGSAGELFFGEGSRLTVL.

V usage is TRBV9 and J usage is TRBJ2-3; 13 nucleotides agree with TRBD2. Germline V lookup: CDR1 SGDLS, CDR2 YYNGEE. This CDR3 has 15 amino acids. After removal of 4 bases from V and 5 bases from J, the junction contained 4 bases not matched to a gene. In nucleotides, the CDR3 is TGTGCCAGCAGCTTTCGACTAGCGGGAGGAGATACGCAGTATTTT. Amino acid sequence: CASSFRLAGGDTQYF.

The rearrangement links TRBV10-1 to TRBJ2-2; D is unresolved. Trimming pared 3 bases from V and 9 bases from J, leaving 11 bases between. This CDR3 is 13 amino acids long. Germline V gives CDR1 WNHNN, CDR2 SYGVQD (reference sequence). The CDR3 coding sequence is TGCGCCAGCAGTGAAAATGGGATCAGGGAGCTGTTTTTT. Translating gives CASSENGIRELFF.

This chain joins TRBV15 and TRBJ1-2; TRBD1 is a possible D gene (5 bases). The germline CDR1 and CDR2 sequences are LNHNV and YYDKDF (reference sequence). V lost 0 bases, J lost 0 bases, and 17 bases lay in between. This CDR3 region has 18 residues. CDR3 in DNA: TGTGCCACCAGCAGAGATAGCCCTGGGGGGATGCCTAACTATGGCTACACCTTC. Translating it yields CATSRDSPGGMPNYGYTF.

The chain is built from TRBV28 and TRBJ2-1; TRBD1 matches 10 bases. This CDR3 has 15 residues. Germline CDR1 is MDHEN and CDR2 is SYDVKM. V lost 6 bases and J lost 4; bases outside the gene matches: 6. CDR3 DNA: TGTGCCAGCAGGGCGTGGGACAGGGGTTACAATGAGCAGTTCTTC. Its protein product is CASRAWDRGYNEQFF.

In the case of this clone: Other nucleotide sequences in the sample specify the same CDR3. J is TRBJ1-5 and V is TRBV19; possibly TRBD1 for D (6 bases). Germline CDR1 is LNHDA and CDR2 is SQIVND (reference sequence). The CDR3 runs to 12 residues. Between the trimmed V and J ends, which lost 2 bases and 7 bases, there was a span of 6 bases. The CDR3 region is CASSIRGQPQHF. CDR3 sequence (DNA): TGTGCCAGTAGTATAAGGGGGCAGCCCCAGCATTTT.

This chain uses TRBV6-1 with TRBJ2-1; D gene ambiguous. CDR1 and CDR2 from the germline V gene are MNHNS and SASEGT. The CDR3 consists of 11 residues. Trimming left V 5 bases short and J 7 bases short, with 6 bases between. The CDR3 region is CASSRRNEQFF. The CDR3 nucleotides read TGTGCCAGCAGTCGTCGGAATGAGCAGTTCTTC.

This chain uses TRBV7-9 with TRBJ1-5, with 11 bases identical to TRBD1. V lost 5 bases to trimming and J lost 5 bases; unmatched junction nucleotides: 5. This CDR3 is built from 15 residues. Germline loops: CDR1 SEHNR, CDR2 FQNEAQ (reference sequence). CDR3 nucleotides: TGTGCCAGCAGCCGCGGGACAGGGGGTGATCAGCCCCAGCATTTT. Its translation is CASSRGTGGDQPQHF.

Of note for this clone: Distinct nucleotide sequences in the sample also encode this CDR3. This rearrangement joins TRBV5-1 to TRBJ2-7; D assignment may be TRBD1 or TRBD2 (5 bases each). The CDR3 totals 14 residues. V lost 0 bases to trimming and J lost 4 bases, with 11 bases between them. The germline gives CDR1 SGHRS, CDR2 YFSETQ. The CDR3 spells CASSLVGDGYEQYF. The CDR3 nucleotides read TGCGCCAGCAGCTTGGTAGGGGACGGTTACGAGCAGTACTTC.

This clone was counted once. The CDR3 loop reads CASSAGVGEQFF. Written as DNA, the CDR3 is TGTGCCAGCAGCGCGGGAGTGGGCGAGCAGTTCTTC. This chain links TRBV9 with TRBJ2-1; TRBD2 is a possible D gene (6 bases). V was shortened by 3 bases and J by 10 bases, with 11 bases between the two germline ends. The CDR3 spans 12 residues. Looked up from germline, CDR1 is SGDLS and CDR2 is YYNGEE.

The chain links TRBV7-9 to TRBJ2-7; D unresolved. V was cut by 1 base and J by 6 bases, with 7 bases left in between. Germline CDR1 reads SEHNR; CDR2 reads FQNEAQ (reference sequence). The CDR3 extends over 12 amino acids. CDR3 in DNA: TGTGCCAGCAGCTTAGTAGATGGCGAGCAGTACTTC. This encodes CASSLVDGEQYF.

J is TRBJ1-1 and V is TRBV7-2; D is ambiguous. This CDR3 has 13 residues. The germline V and J ends were trimmed by 7 bases and 0 bases, with 9 bases remaining between them. Germline CDR1 SGHTA, CDR2 FQGNSA. The CDR3 region has the DNA TGTGCCAGCACAATAGGGCTGAACACTGAAGCTTTCTTT. It codes for CASTIGLNTEAFF. The full variable domain, in which reference TRBV7-2 and TRBJ1-1 provide the parts outside the CDR3, is GAGVSQSPSNKVTEKGKDVELRCDPISGHTALYWYRQSLGQGLEFLIYFQGNSAPDKSGLPSDRFSAERTGGSVSTLTIQRTQQEDSAVYLCASTIGLNTEAFFGQGTRLTVV.